This T cell receptor (beta chain) comes out of a study of shared clonotypes between healthy human individuals. Findings and limits, study-wide: Although depth was large, rarefaction showed that sequencing of the sorted subsets was incomplete.

Negatively enriched CD4+ T cells were divided by CD45RA into naive and memory. V was clipped by 4 bases and J by 3 bases; unmatched bases: 9. Looked up from germline, CDR1 is SGHAT and CDR2 is FQNNGV. CDR3 length: 18 residues. Repertoires were generated with immunoSEQ multiplex PCR, while TCRdb's copy carries only in-frame clones and drops some. The data contain 2,500,000 or so clones, under 95% of them seen just once; the ten biggest clones take up more than 0.35%. With regard to this clone: Its antigen is unidentified.

The sequenced material came from naive CD4+ T cells from PBMCs. Stated subset: CD45RA+ positively selected. The origin of this receptor is a man aged 18 to 35 in good health. Some clones in this sample may be carry-over from other donors' samples. The chain uses TRBV11-2 and TRBJ2-3; the match to TRBD2 covers 14 bases. CDR3 sequence: CASSSDYRLAGGTDTQYF. The CDR3 DNA follows: TGTGCCAGCAGCTCAGACTATAGACTAGCGGGAGGGACAGATACGCAGTATTTT.